A selection of T cell receptor beta chains follows, all from one sample in a study of T cell clonotyping in hematopoietic cell transplantation. Sequencing used immunoSEQ multiplex PCR; TCRdb keeps in-frame clones, though not all of them. The sample gives some 9,600 clones, around nine tenths of which show up once; 14% to 15% is in the top ten. Source: peripheral blood mononuclear cells, taken before stem cell transplant. These receptors were obtained from a woman aged 50 to 65 with chronic myeloid leukemia. Some clones in this sample may be carry-over from other donors' samples. Each CDR3 is given with its conserved first and last residue. Fields, in order: V gene, D gene, clone size, J gene, CDR3 protein, CDR3 DNA. A D gene is named only where the DNA matches it firmly. The size of a clone is reported for some rows only, either as once, few or many, or as a class for expanded clones.

>TRBV9|NA|NA|TRBJ2-2
CASNKGADGELFF
TGTGCCAGCAATAAAGGGGCTGACGGGGAGCTGTTTTTT
>TRBV7-9|NA|NA|TRBJ1-4
CASSFSSGATNEKLFF
TGTGCCAGCAGCTTTAGTTCGGGTGCAACTAATGAAAAACTGTTTTTT
>TRBV6-1|NA|NA|TRBJ2-1
CASSDLFRARVLFF
TGTGCCAGCAGTGATCTTTTCAGAGCCAGAGTCCTGTTCTTC
>TRBV28|NA|NA|TRBJ2-3
CASSPGAINTQYF
TGTGCCAGCAGTCCGGGGGCTATTAATACGCAGTATTTT
>TRBV2|NA|once|TRBJ1-5
CASSYDSYNQPQHF
TGTGCCAGCAGTTACGACAGCTACAATCAGCCCCAGCATTTT
>TRBV28|NA|NA|TRBJ2-7
CASSFNSPYEQYF
TGTGCCAGCAGTTTTAACAGTCCCTACGAGCAGTACTTC
>TRBV2|TRBD1|NA|TRBJ2-5
CASHWGLGGAETQYF
TGTGCCTCGCATTGGGGGTTAGGGGGCGCGGAGACCCAGTACTTC
>TRBV28|NA|NA|TRBJ1-5
CASSFGPRGAGFQPQHF
TGTGCCAGCAGTTTTGGCCCCCGGGGGGCTGGTTTTCAGCCCCAGCATTTT
>TRBV27|NA|NA|TRBJ2-7
CASSRPGLPEQYF
TGTGCCAGCAGTAGACCGGGACTGCCGGAGCAGTACTTC
>TRBV30|TRBD1|once|TRBJ2-7
CAWSVQGYEQYF
TGTGCCTGGAGTGTACAGGGGTACGAGCAGTACTTC
>TRBV2|TRBD2|once|TRBJ2-7
CASLRTSGIGAEQYF
TGTGCCAGCCTCAGGACTAGCGGGATAGGTGCCGAGCAGTACTTC
>TRBV5-5|NA|few|TRBJ1-4
CASSSYLTNEKLFF
TGTGCCAGCAGCAGTTACCTGACGAATGAAAAACTGTTTTTT
>TRBV5-1|NA|NA|TRBJ2-7
CASSLAGWDVQYF
TGCGCCAGCAGCTTGGCCGGTTGGGACGTGCAGTACTTC
>TRBV4-3|NA|NA|TRBJ1-5
CASSQDFQYNQPQHF
TGCGCCAGCAGCCAAGATTTCCAGTACAATCAGCCCCAGCATTTT
>TRBV14|TRBD1|NA|TRBJ1-1
CASSQAGQVLNTEAFF
TGTGCCAGCAGCCAAGCGGGACAGGTACTGAACACTGAAGCTTTCTTT
>TRBV25-1|NA|NA|TRBJ2-7
CASSEAIVGSEQYF
TGTGCCAGCAGTGAGGCCATCGTCGGATCCGAGCAGTACTTC
>TRBV15|NA|few|TRBJ2-5
CATSRDTVETQYF
TGTGCCACCAGCAGAGATACGGTGGAGACCCAGTACTTC
>TRBV5-6|TRBD1|NA|TRBJ2-1
CASSRGQAPYNEQFF
TGTGCCAGCAGCAGGGGACAGGCTCCTTACAATGAGCAGTTCTTC